The present T cell receptor (beta chain) was sequenced within a study of cytomegalovirus exposure and HLA in healthy donors. 60 Vbeta and 13 Jbeta primers were used in PCR. The assay was immunoSEQ multiplex PCR, and TCRdb's table has in-frame clones only and misses some. The table shows tens of thousands of clones, with roughly 75% occurring only once. The clonotype originates from a man in his forties in good health and CMV-seronegative. Sample: PBMCs.

This CDR3 reads CASSLRTGPNTGELFF. As DNA, the CDR3 is TGCGCCAGCAGCTTGAGGACAGGCCCCAACACCGGGGAGCTGTTTTTT. The chain couples TRBV5-1 to TRBJ2-2, with 7 bases aligning to TRBD1. J lost 2 bases, V lost 1 base, and 5 bases had no gene match. The CDR3 loop spans 16 amino acids. Germline V CDR1 and CDR2: SGHRS, YFSETQ.